This T cell receptor (beta chain) is drawn from a study of blood T cell repertoires in COVID-19. Whole-study context: Samples came from the United States, Italy and Spain, spanning acute and convalescent COVID-19. T cells, B-cell-depleted T cells, or PBMCs supplied cDNA or gDNA.

There are 15 residues in the CDR3. V lost 5 bases, J lost 2 bases, and 16 bases lay in between. Germline values: CDR1 SGHTA, CDR2 FQGNSA. As handled by the study authors: Estimation of nucleated cell counts relied on the amplification of reference gene primers. The assay was immunoSEQ multiplex PCR, and TCRdb's table has in-frame clones only and misses some. That table furnishes V, J and clone size, whereas the DNA furnished D and trimming. The repertoire holds around 80,000 clones, with about four fifths as singletons. Sequencing was carried out using peripheral blood. The receptor was derived from a human donor in a cohort sampled during active COVID-19. This chain uses TRBV7-2 with TRBJ2-7; D perhaps matches TRBD1 (5 bases). The CDR3 region is CASSKPGQDTYEQYF. DNA for the CDR3: TGTGCCAGCAGCAAACCTGGGCAGGACACCTACGAGCAGTACTTC.